These 8 T cell receptor beta chains were all obtained from the same sample, sequenced in a study of blood T cell repertoires in COVID-19. Produced via immunoSEQ multiplex PCR; TCRdb's table is partial and in-frame only. In the table there are 120,000 or so clones, about 88% of which are singletons. Sequencing was performed on peripheral blood. These receptors all come from a human donor in a cohort sampled during active COVID-19.

The chain employs TRBV7-9 and TRBJ2-7, with D uncertain. CDR3 length: 13 residues. From germline, CDR1 is SEHNR and CDR2 FQNEAQ (reference sequence). V was shortened by 11 bases and J by 0 bases, with 14 bases between the two germline ends. CDR3 sequence (DNA): TGTGCCTACTTGGCGGCCAACTCCTACGAGCAGTACTTC. Amino acid sequence: CAYLAANSYEQYF.

This clone showed up just a few times. The chain is built from TRBV5-4 and TRBJ2-3; 9 nucleotides match TRBD2. V was pared by 3 bases and J by 0 bases, with 8 bases of the junction left unmatched. This CDR3 region has 17 residues. Germline values: CDR1 SGHNT, CDR2 YYREEE (reference sequence). Here the CDR3 DNA reads TGTGCCAGCAGCTCCTTCAGCGGGAGGTCTAGCACAGATACGCAGTATTTT. This encodes CASSSFSGRSSTDTQYF.

This chain links TRBV15 with TRBJ2-1, with D perhaps TRBD2 (5 bases). CDR1 is LNHNV and CDR2 is YYDKDF in the germline V gene (reference sequence). The CDR3 runs 16 residues. Trimming shortened V by 2 bases and J by 0 bases, and 11 bases separated the two germline ends. The CDR3 DNA reads as TGTGCCACCAGCAGACTAGCCGTAAGCTCCTACAATGAGCAGTTCTTC. Amino acids: CATSRLAVSSYNEQFF.

This clone was seen once. The chain is built from TRBV7-6 and TRBJ2-1; possible D gene TRBD2, 5 bases. Per the germline V gene, CDR1 is SGHVS and CDR2 is FNYEAQ. The CDR3 has 15 residues. Trimming pared 5 bases from V and 0 bases from J, leaving 11 bases between. CDR3 in DNA: TGTGCCAGCAGCCCGGGGTGGAACTCCTACAATGAGCAGTTCTTC. Its protein product is CASSPGWNSYNEQFF.

Only a few counts were recorded for this clone. The V gene is TRBV7-8, the J gene TRBJ2-2, with D perhaps matching TRBD2 (5 bases). Germline V gene lookup returns CDR1 SGHVS and CDR2 FQNEAQ. The length of the CDR3 is 14 residues. V dropped 5 bases and J dropped 1 base, with 8 bases sitting between them. CDR3 protein: CASSRGLNTGELFF. The CDR3 DNA follows: TGTGCCAGCAGCCGAGGGCTGAACACCGGGGAGCTGTTTTTT.

The rearrangement joins TRBV20-1 to TRBJ2-1; D is perhaps TRBD1 (5 bases). CDR3 length: 10 amino acids. V lost 2 bases to trimming and J lost 10 bases, with 6 bases between them. Per germline, CDR1 DFQATT and CDR2 SNEGSKA (reference sequence). The CDR3 spells CSARRGEQFF. The DNA for the CDR3 is TGCAGTGCTAGAAGGGGCGAGCAGTTCTTC.

The sample holds a few counts of this clone. This chain uses TRBV28 with TRBJ1-6, with TRBD1 matching 7 bases. CDR3 size: 12 residues. Germline V CDR1 and CDR2: MDHEN, SYDVKM. Unmatched junction bases numbered 3, after V lost 4 bases and J lost 12 bases. The CDR3 here is CASSWTGGPLHF. CDR3 in DNA: TGTGCCAGCAGTTGGACAGGCGGACCCCTCCACTTT.

The chain has TRBV19 and TRBJ1-5; TRBD1 is a possible D gene (6 bases). The CDR3 spans 17 residues. Germline CDR1 reads LNHDA; CDR2 reads SQIVND (reference sequence). V lost 0 bases to trimming and J lost 3 bases, with 15 bases between them. CDR3 region: CASSIDQGQLINQPQHF. The CDR3 DNA reads as TGTGCCAGTAGTATAGACCAAGGACAGCTGATCAATCAGCCCCAGCATTTT.